The rows below give T cell receptor beta chains drawn from one sample of a study of blood T cell repertoires in COVID-19. Sequencing used immunoSEQ multiplex PCR; TCRdb keeps in-frame clones, though not all of them. The sample records 200,000 to 250,000 clones, about nine tenths being singletons. The sequenced sample was PBMCs or T cells enriched from blood (not recorded which). The receptors shown here come from a man over 45 who had been exposed to COVID-19. Both conserved end residues are part of each CDR3. The order of the fields is CDR3 protein, CDR3 DNA, J gene, clone size, D gene, V gene. A D gene is named only where the DNA matches it firmly. Rows may omit the clone size; those that give it use once, few, many or a size class.

cdr3_aa: CASRFTGVSADTQYF
cdr3_nt: TGTGCCAGCAGATTTACAGGGGTTTCTGCAGATACGCAGTATTTT
j_call: TRBJ2-3
clone_size: -
d_call: TRBD1
v_call: TRBV6-5

cdr3_aa: CAWSVVRQTNSPLHF
cdr3_nt: TGTGCCTGGAGTGTGGTCCGACAGACGAATTCACCCCTCCACTTT
j_call: TRBJ1-6
clone_size: -
d_call: -
v_call: TRBV30

cdr3_aa: CAISELQGTYGYTF
cdr3_nt: TGTGCCATCAGTGAATTACAGGGAACCTATGGCTACACCTTC
j_call: TRBJ1-2
clone_size: -
d_call: -
v_call: TRBV10-3

cdr3_aa: CASSLVGGGAYEQYF
cdr3_nt: TGTGCCAGCAGCTTAGTCGGCGGGGGAGCCTACGAGCAGTACTTC
j_call: TRBJ2-7
clone_size: -
d_call: TRBD2
v_call: TRBV7-2

cdr3_aa: CASSPRTTNEKLFF
cdr3_nt: TGTGCCAGCTCACCCAGGACAACTAATGAAAAACTGTTTTTT
j_call: TRBJ1-4
clone_size: -
d_call: -
v_call: TRBV18

cdr3_aa: CASSEYDSPTDTQYF
cdr3_nt: TGTGCCAGCAGTGAATACGACAGCCCCACAGATACGCAGTATTTT
j_call: TRBJ2-3
clone_size: -
d_call: -
v_call: TRBV25-1

cdr3_aa: CASSPPSGGQETQYF
cdr3_nt: TGTGCCAGCTCACCACCCAGCGGGGGCCAAGAGACCCAGTACTTC
j_call: TRBJ2-5
clone_size: once
d_call: TRBD2
v_call: TRBV18

cdr3_aa: CASSSGPGYGYTF
cdr3_nt: TGTGCCAGCAGCTCCGGTCCCGGGTATGGCTACACCTTC
j_call: TRBJ1-2
clone_size: -
d_call: -
v_call: TRBV7-3

cdr3_aa: CASSITGSSNQPQHF
cdr3_nt: TGTGCCAGCAGTATCACAGGGAGTAGCAATCAGCCCCAGCATTTT
j_call: TRBJ1-5
clone_size: -
d_call: -
v_call: TRBV28

cdr3_aa: CASTWVGGGFYGYTF
cdr3_nt: TGTGCCAGCACCTGGGTGGGAGGAGGATTCTATGGCTACACCTTC
j_call: TRBJ1-2
clone_size: -
d_call: -
v_call: TRBV28

cdr3_aa: CASSTTSGSYGELFF
cdr3_nt: TGTGCCAGCAGCACGACTAGCGGGAGCTACGGGGAGCTGTTTTTT
j_call: TRBJ2-2
clone_size: -
d_call: TRBD2
v_call: TRBV9

cdr3_aa: CASSLRQGTNEKLFF
cdr3_nt: TGTGCCAGCTCACTTAGACAGGGGACTAATGAAAAACTGTTTTTT
j_call: TRBJ1-4
clone_size: -
d_call: TRBD1
v_call: TRBV18

cdr3_aa: CAISPAGLNTEAFF
cdr3_nt: TGTGCCATCAGCCCGGCTGGGCTGAACACTGAAGCTTTCTTT
j_call: TRBJ1-1
clone_size: -
d_call: -
v_call: TRBV10-3

cdr3_aa: CASSPLSPGPGTSVQADTQYF
cdr3_nt: TGTGCCAGCTCACCGCTCTCCCCCGGACCTGGGACTAGCGTTCAGGCAGATACGCAGTATTTT
j_call: TRBJ2-3
clone_size: -
d_call: TRBD2
v_call: TRBV18

cdr3_aa: CASSQAGTGELFF
cdr3_nt: TGTGCCAGCAGCCAGGCGGGCACCGGGGAGCTGTTTTTT
j_call: TRBJ2-2
clone_size: -
d_call: -
v_call: TRBV3-1/TRBV3-2

cdr3_aa: CASSFLTSLVADTQYF
cdr3_nt: TGCGCCAGCAGCTTCTTGACTAGCTTAGTCGCAGATACGCAGTATTTT
j_call: TRBJ2-3
clone_size: -
d_call: TRBD2
v_call: TRBV5-1

cdr3_aa: CATSDAGEGTFF
cdr3_nt: TGTGCCACCAGTGACGCGGGAGAGGGTACGTTCTTC
j_call: TRBJ2-1
clone_size: -
d_call: TRBD2
v_call: TRBV24-1

cdr3_aa: CASSSTGGPFENTF
cdr3_nt: TGTGCCAGCAGTTCGACAGGGGGCCCCTTTGAGAACACCTTC
j_call: TRBJ1-2
clone_size: -
d_call: TRBD1
v_call: TRBV28

cdr3_aa: CASSSQGSADTQYF
cdr3_nt: TGTGCCAGCAGCTCCCAGGGGAGCGCAGATACGCAGTATTTT
j_call: TRBJ2-3
clone_size: -
d_call: -
v_call: TRBV5-6

cdr3_aa: CASSSQGNEKLFF
cdr3_nt: TGTGCCAGCAGCTCACAGGGGAATGAAAAACTGTTTTTT
j_call: TRBJ1-4
clone_size: -
d_call: TRBD1
v_call: TRBV7-9

cdr3_aa: CASSRLGQANYGYTF
cdr3_nt: TGTGCCAGCAGCCGATTAGGACAGGCGAACTATGGCTACACCTTC
j_call: TRBJ1-2
clone_size: -
d_call: TRBD1
v_call: TRBV6-5

cdr3_aa: CASSPAGGGVSYEQYF
cdr3_nt: TGTGCCAGCAGCCCCGCCGGCGGGGGAGTTTCCTACGAGCAGTACTTC
j_call: TRBJ2-7
clone_size: -
d_call: TRBD2
v_call: TRBV7-3

cdr3_aa: CASSQDAGIEQFF
cdr3_nt: TGTGCCAGCAGCCAAGATGCAGGGATTGAGCAGTTCTTC
j_call: TRBJ2-1
clone_size: -
d_call: -
v_call: TRBV4-2

cdr3_aa: CAIRGQANQPQHF
cdr3_nt: TGTGCCATCAGGGGACAGGCCAATCAGCCCCAGCATTTT
j_call: TRBJ1-5
clone_size: -
d_call: TRBD1
v_call: TRBV10-3

cdr3_aa: CASSGAHEAFF
cdr3_nt: TGTGCCAGTAGTGGGGCCCATGAGGCTTTCTTT
j_call: TRBJ1-1
clone_size: -
d_call: -
v_call: TRBV19

cdr3_aa: CAISVDFLATDTQYF
cdr3_nt: TGTGCCATCAGTGTAGATTTCTTAGCGACAGATACGCAGTATTTT
j_call: TRBJ2-3
clone_size: -
d_call: -
v_call: TRBV10-3

cdr3_aa: CASSFYTEAFF
cdr3_nt: TGTGCCAGCAGCTTCTATACTGAAGCTTTCTTT
j_call: TRBJ1-1
clone_size: once
d_call: -
v_call: TRBV11-2

cdr3_aa: CASSLHGGASQPQHF
cdr3_nt: TGTGCCAGCAGTTTACATGGGGGGGCCAGTCAGCCCCAGCATTTT
j_call: TRBJ1-5
clone_size: once
d_call: -
v_call: TRBV6-5

cdr3_aa: CAWGGGLGTDTQYF
cdr3_nt: TGTGCCTGGGGAGGGGGACTAGGCACAGATACGCAGTATTTT
j_call: TRBJ2-3
clone_size: once
d_call: TRBD2
v_call: TRBV30

cdr3_aa: CASSEPGSGANVLTF
cdr3_nt: TGTGCCAGCAGTGAACCAGGCTCTGGGGCCAACGTCCTGACTTTC
j_call: TRBJ2-6
clone_size: -
d_call: -
v_call: TRBV25-1

cdr3_aa: CASSLLGLRSANVLTF
cdr3_nt: TGTGCCAGCAGCTTACTGGGGCTGAGGTCGGCCAACGTCCTGACTTTC
j_call: TRBJ2-6
clone_size: -
d_call: -
v_call: TRBV7-9

cdr3_aa: CASSLGTRGVYEQYF
cdr3_nt: TGCGCCAGCAGCTTGGGGACTAGAGGCGTCTACGAGCAGTACTTC
j_call: TRBJ2-7
clone_size: -
d_call: TRBD2
v_call: TRBV5-1

cdr3_aa: CASSYSGRVDQPQHF
cdr3_nt: TGTGCCAGCAGTTACTCGGGGAGGGTGGATCAGCCCCAGCATTTT
j_call: TRBJ1-5
clone_size: -
d_call: -
v_call: TRBV6-5

cdr3_aa: CASSPRTGRTTGELFF
cdr3_nt: TGTGCCAGCAGCCCCCGGACAGGGCGGACCACCGGGGAGCTGTTTTTT
j_call: TRBJ2-2
clone_size: -
d_call: TRBD1
v_call: TRBV4-2

cdr3_aa: CASSETTDNQPQHF
cdr3_nt: TGTGCCAGCAGTGAAACTACGGACAATCAGCCCCAGCATTTT
j_call: TRBJ1-5
clone_size: -
d_call: -
v_call: TRBV2

cdr3_aa: CSVDTGRTDTQYF
cdr3_nt: TGCAGCGTTGACACTGGGCGCACAGATACGCAGTATTTT
j_call: TRBJ2-3
clone_size: few
d_call: -
v_call: TRBV29-1